What follows describes a single T cell receptor beta chain. This sample was included in a study of blood T cell repertoires in COVID-19. Study overall: From T cells, B-cell-depleted T cells, or PBMCs came the material, which was cDNA or gDNA.

Measured with immunoSEQ multiplex PCR; TCRdb has only the in-frame clones, and not every one. The data contain 250,000 or so clones, 70% to 90% of them seen just once; the ten biggest clones take up around 1.5%. The junction had 4 bases not matched to a gene; V was cut back by 2 bases and J by 2 bases. The length of the CDR3 is 15 residues. The germline CDR1 and CDR2 sequences are MDHEN and SYDVKM. The rearrangement uses TRBV28 and TRBJ2-3; TRBD2 matches at 7 bases. This clonotype was sampled from a man older than 75 with acute or convalescent COVID-19. The material sequenced was peripheral blood. The CDR3 is CASSLLADFTDTQYF. CDR3 coding DNA: TGTGCCAGCAGTTTACTAGCGGACTTCACAGATACGCAGTATTTT.